Below, one T cell receptor (beta chain) is given with its context. Its antigen remains unidentified. It has no much larger one-base neighbor in the sample; base qualities were not kept. The library was produced with the immunoSEQ multiplex PCR assay. The hsTCRB Kit was used according to the manufacturer's protocol to amplify rearranged TCR beta chain sequences. Sequencing of TCRB libraries was carried out on an Illumina MiSeq. The authors' pipeline ran thus. The kit vendor's proprietary platform handled demultiplexing, trimming and gene mapping. The immuneACCESS repertoire file appears here via TCRdb, limited to in-frame rearrangements. These files lack a portion of the clones; in checked studies, under half of the deficit traces to unresolved V genes, and the cause of the others is not known. Clone size and the V and J calls come from that table; the DNA yielded D and trimming. The sample table shows 30,000 to 40,000 clones, and around 80% are seen once. Together, the top ten hold roughly 7.1% of the sample.

The germline V gene specifies LGHNA as CDR1 and YNFKEQ as CDR2. Deletion took 4 bases off V and 10 bases off J, with a span of 17 bases between the germline ends. The CDR3 runs 14 residues from the cysteine to the phenylalanine. The only DNA kept is the CDR3, 42 bases in frame from the first base. Read against the paper, the sample's time point label means: week 35, safety follow-up. A 20-mer mutant IDH1 peptide at 300 micrograms in Montanide made up each vaccine dose, which was injected subcutaneously together with topical imiquimod. Across visits V03 through V10, patients got a total of eight vaccinations, given in weeks 1, 3, 5, 7, 11, 15, 19 and 23. Donors had newly diagnosed WHO grade 3 or 4 IDH1-mutant astrocytomas with loss of nuclear ATRX. The samples were drawn from NOA16, a multicentre, single-arm, open-label phase I trial in Germany that tested a mutant IDH1 peptide vaccine in humans for the first time. Genomic DNA for TCRB sequencing was extracted from EDTA blood using the DNeasy Blood and Tissue Kit.

The data were taken from a study of a mutant IDH1 vaccine in newly diagnosed glioma (dated by TCRdb to 2020 to 2022). Looking at the study overall: Vaccination was initiated 4-6 weeks after radiotherapy alone, or concurrently with temozolomide cycles in the chemotherapy-containing groups. Of the roughly 32 patients who were treated, approximately 62% were male and roughly 38% were female, and the mean age was roughly 40 years. Prior to enrollment, standard therapy consisting of radiotherapy alone, temozolomide alone, or radiochemotherapy with temozolomide had been administered to patients, with the combination being received by most patients. For exploratory analyses, under 30 treated patients had longitudinal TCRB deep sequencing done wherever samples were available. The week-35 safety follow-up took place at visit V12, and the week-47 end of study took place at visit V13. Peripheral blood was collected at six visits: V03 (baseline), V05, V07, V10, V12 and V13. The investigation overall reported the following: Availability determined which PBMC samples were chosen for TCRB deep sequencing. Pseudoprogression appeared unrelated to alterations in the top peripheral T cell clonotypes detected by TCRB sequencing. Immune responses induced by the vaccine were seen in 90% to 95% of patients across multiple MHC alleles. The authors stated that sample limitations prevented analyses of patient blood samples from being reproduced.

The sequencing here drew on PBMCs, taken from a glioma patient whose treatment included an IDH1 peptide vaccine. The sequence joins TRBV4-2 to TRBJ2-1; possibly the D gene is TRBD2, per 6 matching bases. The receptor comes from a woman aged 18-35 years with glioma. The DNA sequence follows: TGTGCCAGCAGCCCAGTGGCTCCCGGAGGGGAGCAGTTCTTC. Its amino acids are CASSPVAPGGEQFF.